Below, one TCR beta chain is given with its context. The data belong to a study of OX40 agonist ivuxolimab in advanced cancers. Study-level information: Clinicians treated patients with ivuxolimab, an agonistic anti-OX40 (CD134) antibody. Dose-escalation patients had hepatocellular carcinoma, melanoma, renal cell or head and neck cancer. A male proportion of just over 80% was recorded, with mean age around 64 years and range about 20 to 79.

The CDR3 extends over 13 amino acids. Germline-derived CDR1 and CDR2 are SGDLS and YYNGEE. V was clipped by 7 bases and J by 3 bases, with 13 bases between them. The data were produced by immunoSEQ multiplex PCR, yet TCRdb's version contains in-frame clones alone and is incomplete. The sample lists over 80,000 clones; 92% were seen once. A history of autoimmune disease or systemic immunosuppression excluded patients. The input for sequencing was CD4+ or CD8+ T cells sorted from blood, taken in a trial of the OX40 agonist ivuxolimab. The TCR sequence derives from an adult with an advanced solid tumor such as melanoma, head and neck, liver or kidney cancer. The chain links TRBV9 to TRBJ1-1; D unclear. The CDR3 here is CASRWLGDTEAFF. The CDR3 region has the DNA TGTGCCAGCCGATGGTTAGGCGACACTGAAGCTTTCTTT. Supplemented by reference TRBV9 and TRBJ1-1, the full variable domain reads DSGVTQTPKHLITATGQRVTLRCSPRSGDLSVYWYQQSLDQGLQFLIQYYNGEERAKGNILERFSAQQFPDLHSELNLSSLELGDSALYFCASRWLGDTEAFFGQGTRLTVV.